This TCR beta chain was found in a study of blood T cell repertoires in COVID-19. In the authors' methods: Nucleated cell counts were estimated from reference gene primer amplification. The protocol was immunoSEQ multiplex PCR, while the TCRdb copy is restricted to in-frame clones and leaves out a portion. The V and J calls and clone size were taken over from that table, and D and trimming were inferred from the DNA. In the table there are around 300,000 clones, 80% to 90% of which are singletons. This receptor was taken from a middle-aged man with active or convalescent COVID-19. The specimen was peripheral blood.

The CDR3 protein is CSVELGEAEQFF. The CDR3 DNA reads as TGCAGCGTTGAATTGGGGGAGGCTGAGCAGTTCTTC. The V gene is TRBV29-1, the J gene TRBJ2-1, with a weak D call TRBD2 (6 bases). Trimming pared 2 bases from V and 9 bases from J, leaving 11 bases between. CDR3 size: 12 residues. Germline loops: CDR1 SQVTM, CDR2 ANQGSEA.